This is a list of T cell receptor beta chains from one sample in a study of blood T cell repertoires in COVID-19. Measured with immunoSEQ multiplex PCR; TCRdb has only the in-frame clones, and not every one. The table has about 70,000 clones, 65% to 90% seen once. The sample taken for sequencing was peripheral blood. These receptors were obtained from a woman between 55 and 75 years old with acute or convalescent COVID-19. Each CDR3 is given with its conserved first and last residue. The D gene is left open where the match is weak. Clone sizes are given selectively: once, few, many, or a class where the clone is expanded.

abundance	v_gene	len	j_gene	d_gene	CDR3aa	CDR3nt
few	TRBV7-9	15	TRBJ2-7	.	CASSPSGRASSEQYF	TGTGCCAGCAGCCCTTCGGGCAGGGCGTCCTCCGAGCAGTACTTC
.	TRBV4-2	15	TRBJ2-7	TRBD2	CASSQVAGVGYEQYF	TGTGCCAGCAGCCAAGTTGCGGGGGTGGGTTACGAGCAGTACTTC
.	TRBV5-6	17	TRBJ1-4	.	CASSLAASRNYNEKLFF	TGTGCCAGCAGCTTGGCAGCTTCGAGGAATTACAATGAAAAACTGTTTTTT
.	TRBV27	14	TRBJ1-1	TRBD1	CASRKDRGGVEAFF	TGTGCCAGCAGAAAAGACAGGGGAGGAGTTGAAGCTTTCTTT
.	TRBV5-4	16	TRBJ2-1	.	CASSDRDFHSYNEQFF	TGTGCCAGCAGCGATAGGGACTTCCACTCCTACAATGAGCAGTTCTTC
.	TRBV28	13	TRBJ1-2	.	CASSLNRNYGYTF	TGTGCCAGCAGTTTAAACAGAAACTATGGCTACACCTTC
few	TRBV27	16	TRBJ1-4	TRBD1	CATLDRGVAIGEKLFF	TGTGCCACCTTGGACAGGGGGGTTGCAATTGGTGAAAAACTGTTTTTT
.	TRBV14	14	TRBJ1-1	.	CASSQVLGNTEAFF	TGTGCCAGCAGCCAAGTACTAGGAAACACTGAAGCTTTCTTT
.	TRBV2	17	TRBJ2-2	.	CASSKQGNLPNTGELFF	TGTGCCAGCAGTAAGCAGGGAAATTTGCCGAACACCGGGGAGCTGTTTTTT
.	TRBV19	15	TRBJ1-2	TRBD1	CASSINTGARYGYTF	TGTGCCAGTAGTATCAACACAGGGGCCAGGTATGGCTACACCTTC
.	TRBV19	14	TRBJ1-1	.	CASSTGRGGTEAFF	TGTGCCAGTAGTACCGGGAGGGGAGGCACTGAAGCTTTCTTT
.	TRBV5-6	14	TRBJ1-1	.	CASSLVGRYTEAFF	TGTGCCAGCAGCTTGGTGGGGCGTTACACTGAAGCTTTCTTT
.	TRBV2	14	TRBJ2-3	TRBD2	CASWGLVEQDTQYF	TGTGCCAGCTGGGGACTAGTGGAACAAGATACGCAGTATTTT
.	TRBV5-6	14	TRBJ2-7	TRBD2	CASSFPGGPEKQYF	TGTGCCAGCAGCTTCCCGGGAGGCCCTGAGAAGCAGTACTTC
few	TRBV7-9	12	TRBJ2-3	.	CASSSAGDTQYF	TGTGCCAGCAGCTCGGCGGGGGATACGCAGTATTTT
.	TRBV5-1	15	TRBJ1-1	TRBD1	CASSESGGFRNEAFF	TGCGCCAGCAGCGAATCAGGGGGATTTAGAAATGAAGCTTTCTTT
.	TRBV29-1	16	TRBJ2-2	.	CSVGQTGKGSTGELFF	TGCAGCGTTGGCCAAACAGGGAAAGGAAGCACCGGGGAGCTGTTTTTT
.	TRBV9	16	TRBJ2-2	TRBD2	CASSLTSGANTGELFF	TGTGCCAGCAGCCTTACTAGCGGGGCGAACACCGGGGAGCTGTTTTTT
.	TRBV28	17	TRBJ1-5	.	CASRTTRRGRLGQPQHF	TGTGCCAGCAGGACTACCAGGAGAGGGAGGCTGGGTCAGCCCCAGCATTTT
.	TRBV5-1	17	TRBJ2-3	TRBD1	CASSPTSDRTSTDTQYF	TGCGCCAGCAGCCCAACCTCGGACAGGACTAGCACAGATACGCAGTATTTT
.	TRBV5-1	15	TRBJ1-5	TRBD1	CASSPSGTGAQPQHF	TGCGCCAGCAGCCCGTCCGGGACAGGGGCTCAGCCCCAGCATTTT
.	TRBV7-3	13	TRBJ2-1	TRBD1	CASSRTTGAEQFF	TGTGCCAGCAGCCGGACAACAGGGGCTGAGCAGTTCTTC
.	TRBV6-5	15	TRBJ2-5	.	CASSKYRAYQETQYF	TGTGCCAGCAGCAAATACAGGGCGTACCAAGAGACCCAGTACTTC
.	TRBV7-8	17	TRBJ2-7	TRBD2	CASSLAVTSGVDYEQYF	TGTGCCAGCAGCTTAGCTGTGACTAGCGGGGTTGACTACGAGCAGTACTTC
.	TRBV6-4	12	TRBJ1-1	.	CASSDGAPEAFF	TGTGCCAGCAGTGACGGGGCACCTGAAGCTTTCTTT